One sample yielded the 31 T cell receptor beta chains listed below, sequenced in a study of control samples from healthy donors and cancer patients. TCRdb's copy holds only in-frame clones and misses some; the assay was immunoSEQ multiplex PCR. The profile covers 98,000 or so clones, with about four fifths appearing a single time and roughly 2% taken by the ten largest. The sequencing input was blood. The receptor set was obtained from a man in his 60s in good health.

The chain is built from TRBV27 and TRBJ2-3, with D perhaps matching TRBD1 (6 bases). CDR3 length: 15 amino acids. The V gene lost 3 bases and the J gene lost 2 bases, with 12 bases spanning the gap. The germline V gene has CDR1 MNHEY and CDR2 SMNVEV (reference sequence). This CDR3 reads CASSLTGWPTDTQYF. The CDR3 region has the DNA TGTGCCAGCAGTTTGACAGGATGGCCCACAGATACGCAGTATTTT.

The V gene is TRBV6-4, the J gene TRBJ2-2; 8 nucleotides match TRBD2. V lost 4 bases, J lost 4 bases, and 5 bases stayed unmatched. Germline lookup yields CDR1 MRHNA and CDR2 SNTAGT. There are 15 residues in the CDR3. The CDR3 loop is CASSAGGGSTGELFF. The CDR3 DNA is TGTGCCAGCAGTGCCGGGGGGGGATCCACCGGGGAGCTGTTTTTT.

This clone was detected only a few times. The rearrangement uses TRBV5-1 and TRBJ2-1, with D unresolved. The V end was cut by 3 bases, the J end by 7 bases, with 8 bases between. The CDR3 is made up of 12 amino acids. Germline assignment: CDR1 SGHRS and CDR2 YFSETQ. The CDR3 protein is CASSWLSNEQFF. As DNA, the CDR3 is TGCGCCAGCAGCTGGCTCTCGAATGAGCAGTTCTTC.

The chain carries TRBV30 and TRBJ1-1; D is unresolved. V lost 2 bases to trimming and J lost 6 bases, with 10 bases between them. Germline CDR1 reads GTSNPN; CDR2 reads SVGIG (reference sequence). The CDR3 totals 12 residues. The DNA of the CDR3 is TGTGCCTGGAGTCCATCGAATGCTGAAGCTTTCTTT. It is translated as CAWSPSNAEAFF.

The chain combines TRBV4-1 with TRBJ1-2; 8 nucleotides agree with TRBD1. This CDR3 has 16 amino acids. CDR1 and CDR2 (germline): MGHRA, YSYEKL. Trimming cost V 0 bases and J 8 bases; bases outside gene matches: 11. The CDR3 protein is CASSQEDRVVTGGYTF. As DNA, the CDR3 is TGCGCCAGCAGCCAAGAGGACAGGGTGGTGACGGGCGGCTACACCTTC.

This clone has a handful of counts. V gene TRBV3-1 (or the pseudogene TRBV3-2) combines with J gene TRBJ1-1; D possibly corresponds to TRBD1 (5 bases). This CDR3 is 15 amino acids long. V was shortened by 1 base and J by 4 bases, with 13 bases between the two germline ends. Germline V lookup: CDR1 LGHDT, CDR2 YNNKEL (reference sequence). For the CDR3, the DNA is TGTGCCAGCAGCCAAGTAAACCAGGGAAGCACTGAAGCTTTCTTT. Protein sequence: CASSQVNQGSTEAFF.

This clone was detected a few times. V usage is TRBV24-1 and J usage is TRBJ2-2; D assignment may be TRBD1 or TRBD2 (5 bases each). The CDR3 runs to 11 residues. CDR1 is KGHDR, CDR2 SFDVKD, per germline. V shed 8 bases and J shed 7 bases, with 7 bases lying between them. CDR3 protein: CATMRGGELFF. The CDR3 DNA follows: TGTGCCACCATGAGGGGCGGGGAGCTGTTTTTT.

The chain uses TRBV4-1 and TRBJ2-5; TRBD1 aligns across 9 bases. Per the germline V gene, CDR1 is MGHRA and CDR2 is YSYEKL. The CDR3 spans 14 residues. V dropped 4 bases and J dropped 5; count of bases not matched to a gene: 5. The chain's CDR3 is CASSPDRGGETQYF. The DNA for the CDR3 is TGCGCCAGCAGCCCGGACAGGGGTGGGGAGACCCAGTACTTC.

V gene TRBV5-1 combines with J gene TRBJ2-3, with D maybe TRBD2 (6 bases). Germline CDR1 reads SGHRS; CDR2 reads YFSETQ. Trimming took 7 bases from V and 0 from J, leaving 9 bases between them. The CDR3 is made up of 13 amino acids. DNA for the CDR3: TGCGCCAGCGGGGGAGGTAGCACAGATACGCAGTATTTT. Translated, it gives CASGGGSTDTQYF.

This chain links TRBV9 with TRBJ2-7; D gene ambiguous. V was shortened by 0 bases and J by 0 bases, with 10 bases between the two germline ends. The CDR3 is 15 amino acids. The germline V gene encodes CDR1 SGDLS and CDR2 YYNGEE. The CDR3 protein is CASSVDSASSYEQYF. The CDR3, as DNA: TGTGCCAGCAGCGTAGATTCAGCTAGCTCCTACGAGCAGTACTTC. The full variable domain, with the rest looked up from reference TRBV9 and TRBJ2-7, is DSGVTQTPKHLITATGQRVTLRCSPRSGDLSVYWYQQSLDQGLQFLIQYYNGEERAKGNILERFSAQQFPDLHSELNLSSLELGDSALYFCASSVDSASSYEQYFGPGTRLTVT.

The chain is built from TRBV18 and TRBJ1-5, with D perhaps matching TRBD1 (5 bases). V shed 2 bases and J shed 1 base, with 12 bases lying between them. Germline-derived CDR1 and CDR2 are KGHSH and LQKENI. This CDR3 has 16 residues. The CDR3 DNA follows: TGTGCCAGCTCACCAGGGGCAGGAGGGAGCAATCAGCCCCAGCATTTT. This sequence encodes CASSPGAGGSNQPQHF.

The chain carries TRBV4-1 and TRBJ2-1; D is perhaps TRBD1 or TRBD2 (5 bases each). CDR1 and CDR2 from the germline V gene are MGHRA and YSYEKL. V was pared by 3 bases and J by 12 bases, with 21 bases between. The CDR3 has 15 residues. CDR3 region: CASSQGSPVGARQFF. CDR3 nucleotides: TGCGCCAGCAGCCAGGGCTCTCCTGTCGGGGCGAGGCAGTTCTTC.

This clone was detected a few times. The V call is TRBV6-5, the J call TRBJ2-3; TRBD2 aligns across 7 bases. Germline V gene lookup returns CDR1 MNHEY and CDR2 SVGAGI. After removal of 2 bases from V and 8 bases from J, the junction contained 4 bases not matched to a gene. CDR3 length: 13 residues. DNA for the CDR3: TGTGCCAGCAGTTACGTGGGGAGGGGTACGCAGTATTTT. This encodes CASSYVGRGTQYF.

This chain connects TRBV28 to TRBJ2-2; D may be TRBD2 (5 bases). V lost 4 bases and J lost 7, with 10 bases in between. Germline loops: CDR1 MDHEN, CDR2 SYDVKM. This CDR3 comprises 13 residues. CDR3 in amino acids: CASSWRVGGELFF. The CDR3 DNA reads TGTGCCAGCAGTTGGCGGGTCGGCGGGGAGCTGTTTTTT. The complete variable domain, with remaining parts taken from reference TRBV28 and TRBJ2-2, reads DVKVTQSSRYLVKRTGEKVFLECVQDMDHENMFWYRQDPGLGLRLIYFSYDVKMKEKGDIPEGYSVSREKKERFSLILESASTNQTSMYLCASSWRVGGELFFGEGSRLTVL.

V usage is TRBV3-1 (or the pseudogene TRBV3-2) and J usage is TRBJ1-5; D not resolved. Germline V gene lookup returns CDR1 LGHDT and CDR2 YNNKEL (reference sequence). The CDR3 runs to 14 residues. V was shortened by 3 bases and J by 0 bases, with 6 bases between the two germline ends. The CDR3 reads CASSQAYSNQPQHF. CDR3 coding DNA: TGTGCCAGCAGCCAGGCCTATAGCAATCAGCCCCAGCATTTT.

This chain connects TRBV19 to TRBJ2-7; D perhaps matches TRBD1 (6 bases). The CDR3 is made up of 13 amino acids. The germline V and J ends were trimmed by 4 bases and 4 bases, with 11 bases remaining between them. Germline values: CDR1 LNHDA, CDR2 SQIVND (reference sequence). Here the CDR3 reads CASSTQQGYEQYF. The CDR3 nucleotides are TGTGCCAGTAGTACCCAACAGGGTTACGAGCAGTACTTC.

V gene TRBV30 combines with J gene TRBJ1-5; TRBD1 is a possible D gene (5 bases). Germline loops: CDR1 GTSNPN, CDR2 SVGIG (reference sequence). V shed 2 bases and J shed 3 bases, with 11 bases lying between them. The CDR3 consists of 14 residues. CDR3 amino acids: CAWSLGGVNQPQHF. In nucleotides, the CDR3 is TGTGCCTGGAGTTTGGGGGGGGTCAATCAGCCCCAGCATTTT.

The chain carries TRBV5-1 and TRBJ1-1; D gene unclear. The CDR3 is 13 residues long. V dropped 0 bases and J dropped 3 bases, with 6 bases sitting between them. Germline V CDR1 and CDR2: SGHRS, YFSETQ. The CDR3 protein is CASSLDGYTEAFF. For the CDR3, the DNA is TGCGCCAGCAGCTTGGATGGGTACACTGAAGCTTTCTTT.

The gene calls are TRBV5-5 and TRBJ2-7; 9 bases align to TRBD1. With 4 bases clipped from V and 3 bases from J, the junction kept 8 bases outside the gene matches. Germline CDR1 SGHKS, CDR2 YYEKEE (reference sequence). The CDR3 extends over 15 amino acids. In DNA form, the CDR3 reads TGTGCCAGCAGCCCGGGACAGGGTTTCCTCTACGAGCAGTACTTC. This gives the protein CASSPGQGFLYEQYF.

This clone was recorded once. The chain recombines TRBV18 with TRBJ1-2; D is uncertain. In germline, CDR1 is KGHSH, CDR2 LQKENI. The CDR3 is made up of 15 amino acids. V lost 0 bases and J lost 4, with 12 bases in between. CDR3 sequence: CASSPPARFGYGYTF. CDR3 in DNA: TGTGCCAGCTCACCACCGGCCCGCTTTGGCTATGGCTACACCTTC.

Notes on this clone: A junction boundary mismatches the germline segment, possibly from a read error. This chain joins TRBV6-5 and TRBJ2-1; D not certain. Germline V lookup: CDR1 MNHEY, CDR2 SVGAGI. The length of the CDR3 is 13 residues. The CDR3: CASSYLSDNEQFF. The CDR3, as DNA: TGTGCCAGCAGTTACCTCTCCGACAATGAGCAGTTCTTC.

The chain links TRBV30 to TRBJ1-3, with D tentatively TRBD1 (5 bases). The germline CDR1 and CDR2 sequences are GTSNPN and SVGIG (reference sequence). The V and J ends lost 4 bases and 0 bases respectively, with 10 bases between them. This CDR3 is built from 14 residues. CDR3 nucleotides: TGTGCCTGGAATACAGGACGCTCTGGAAACACCATATATTTT. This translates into CAWNTGRSGNTIYF.

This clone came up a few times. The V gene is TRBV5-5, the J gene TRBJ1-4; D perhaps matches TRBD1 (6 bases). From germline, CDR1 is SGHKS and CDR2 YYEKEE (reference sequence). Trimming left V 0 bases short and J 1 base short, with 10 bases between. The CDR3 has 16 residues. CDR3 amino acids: CASSLVGGGTNEKLFF. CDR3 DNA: TGTGCCAGCAGCTTGGTGGGGGGCGGAACTAATGAAAAACTGTTTTTT.

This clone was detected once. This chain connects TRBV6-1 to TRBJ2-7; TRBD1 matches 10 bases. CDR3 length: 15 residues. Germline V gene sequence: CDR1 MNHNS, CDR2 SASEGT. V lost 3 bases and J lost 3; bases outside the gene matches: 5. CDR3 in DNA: TGTGCCAGCAGTGACCAAGGACAGGGGGACTACGAGCAGTACTTC. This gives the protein CASSDQGQGDYEQYF.

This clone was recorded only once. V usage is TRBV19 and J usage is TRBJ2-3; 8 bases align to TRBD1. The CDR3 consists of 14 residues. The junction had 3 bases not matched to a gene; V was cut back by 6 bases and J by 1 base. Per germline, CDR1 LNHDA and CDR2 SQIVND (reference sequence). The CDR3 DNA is TGTGCCAGTAGGCCAGGGGGCCGCACAGATACGCAGTATTTT. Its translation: CASRPGGRTDTQYF.

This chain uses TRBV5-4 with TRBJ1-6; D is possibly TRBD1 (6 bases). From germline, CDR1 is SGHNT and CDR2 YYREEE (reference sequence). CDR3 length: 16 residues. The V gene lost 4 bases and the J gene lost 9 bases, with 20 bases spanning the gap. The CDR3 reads CASSQGTTGSGSPLHF. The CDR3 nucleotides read TGTGCCAGCAGCCAAGGTACTACAGGGTCCGGTTCACCCCTCCACTTT.

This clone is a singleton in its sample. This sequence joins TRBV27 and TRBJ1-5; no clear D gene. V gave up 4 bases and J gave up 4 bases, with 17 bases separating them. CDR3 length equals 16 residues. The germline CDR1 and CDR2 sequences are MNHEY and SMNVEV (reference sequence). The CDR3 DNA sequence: TGTGCCAGCAGTTCAATTACAGAGAACGGGAATCAGCCCCAGCATTTT. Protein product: CASSSITENGNQPQHF.

This chain's CDR3 is CAWSPERGRRTEAFF. CDR3 coding DNA: TGTGCCTGGAGCCCGGAAAGGGGAAGACGGACTGAAGCTTTCTTT. The V and J genes are TRBV30 and TRBJ1-1; tentative D call: TRBD1 (5 bases). Trimming removed 3 bases from V and 5 bases from J, with 19 bases in between. The V gene's germline CDR1 is GTSNPN and CDR2 SVGIG (reference sequence). The CDR3 totals 15 residues.

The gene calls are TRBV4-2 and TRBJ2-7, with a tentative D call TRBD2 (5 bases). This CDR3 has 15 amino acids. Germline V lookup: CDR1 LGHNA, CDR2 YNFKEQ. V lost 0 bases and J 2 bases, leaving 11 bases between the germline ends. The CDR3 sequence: CASSQDARTPYEQYF. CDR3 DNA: TGTGCCAGCAGCCAAGATGCCCGGACTCCCTACGAGCAGTACTTC.

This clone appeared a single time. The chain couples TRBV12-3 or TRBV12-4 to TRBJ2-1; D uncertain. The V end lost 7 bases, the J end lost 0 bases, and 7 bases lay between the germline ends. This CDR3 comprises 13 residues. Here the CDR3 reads CASKDSSYNEQFF. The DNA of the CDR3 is TGTGCCAGCAAGGATAGCTCCTACAATGAGCAGTTCTTC.

The CDR3: CASRPGQTYEQYF. The CDR3 DNA reads TGCGCCAGCAGACCGGGACAGACCTACGAGCAGTACTTC. The rearrangement joins TRBV4-1 to TRBJ2-7; TRBD1 aligns across 7 bases. Germline CDR1 MGHRA, CDR2 YSYEKL. This CDR3 is 13 amino acids long. V lost 6 bases, J lost 2 bases, and 4 bases stayed unmatched.